Below, 10 T cell receptor beta chains from the same sample are listed, as sequenced in a study of blood T cell repertoires in COVID-19. The protocol was immunoSEQ multiplex PCR, while the TCRdb copy is restricted to in-frame clones and leaves out a portion. The table lists just under 350,000 clones, 80% to 90% of them singletons. Sequencing used peripheral blood. These TCRs come from a woman aged 45-65 years with COVID-19, enrolled during active disease.

This rearrangement joins TRBV4-1 to TRBJ1-5; 7 nucleotides agree with TRBD1. The CDR3 spans 16 residues. Germline V CDR1 and CDR2: MGHRA, YSYEKL. The V gene end was trimmed by 1 base and the J gene end by 3 bases; junction bases not matched to a gene: 6. The CDR3 sequence is CASSQGRGQHNQPQHF. The CDR3, as DNA: TGCGCCAGCAGCCAAGGAAGGGGACAGCACAATCAGCCCCAGCATTTT.

This clone showed up just once. The DNA for the CDR3 is TGTGCCAGTATTACAGGGGGCGTGGGCACTGAAGCTTTCTTT. Amino acid sequence: CASITGGVGTEAFF. The rearrangement joins TRBV19 to TRBJ1-1; 9 positions agree with TRBD1. With 7 bases clipped from V and 4 bases from J, the junction kept 7 bases outside the gene matches. Germline CDR1 reads LNHDA; CDR2 reads SQIVND (reference sequence). CDR3 length: 14 residues.

This chain uses TRBV5-1 with TRBJ1-2, with D possibly TRBD1 on 5 matching bases. V lost 0 bases and J lost 13, with 13 bases in between. Germline CDR1 and CDR2: SGHRS and YFSETQ. This CDR3 spans 12 amino acids. DNA of the CDR3: TGCGCCAGCAGCTTGGCCGGGCAGGGAACCACCTTC. Its translation is CASSLAGQGTTF.

This clone was seen at least ten times. The chain couples TRBV6-2 or TRBV6-3 to TRBJ2-2; maybe TRBD1 (5 bases). V dropped 1 base and J dropped 1 base, with 13 bases sitting between them. CDR3 length equals 17 residues. Germline lookup yields CDR1 MNHEY and CDR2 SVGEGT. The CDR3 sequence is CASSYLGQAVNTGELFF. The CDR3 nucleotides read TGTGCCAGCAGTTACTTGGGGCAGGCGGTGAACACCGGGGAGCTGTTTTTT.

The rearrangement links TRBV2 to TRBJ2-7, with TRBD2 identical over 11 bases. This CDR3 has 16 residues. Germline loops: CDR1 SNHLY, CDR2 FYNNEI. V was clipped by 7 bases and J by 3 bases; unmatched bases: 11. CDR3 in amino acids: CASKQMGGLAVYEQYF. The CDR3 DNA reads as TGTGCCAGCAAGCAGATGGGGGGACTAGCGGTCTACGAGCAGTACTTC.

The rearrangement links TRBV5-5 to TRBJ2-5; unclear D gene. CDR3 length: 12 amino acids. Germline V gives CDR1 SGHKS, CDR2 YYEKEE (reference sequence). The V end was cut by 0 bases, the J end by 4 bases, with 4 bases between. The CDR3 reads CASSLGRETQYF. The CDR3 DNA is TGTGCCAGCAGCTTGGGGAGAGAGACCCAGTACTTC.

The V and J genes are TRBV11-2 and TRBJ1-3; the D gene is possibly TRBD1 (6 bases). V was cut by 3 bases and J by 4 bases, with 7 bases left in between. Germline assignment: CDR1 SGHAT and CDR2 FQNNGV. The CDR3 sequence is 13 residues long. The CDR3 DNA reads as TGTGCCAGCAGCTTTGGACAGGGAAACACCATATATTTT. This codes for CASSFGQGNTIYF. Combining the CDR3 with reference TRBV11-2 and TRBJ1-3 gives the whole variable domain EAGVAQSPRYKIIEKRQSVAFWCNPISGHATLYWYQQILGQGPKLLIQFQNNGVVDDSQLPKDRFSAERLKGVDSTLKIQPAKLEDSAVYLCASSFGQGNTIYFGEGSWLTVV.

CDR3 protein: CASSPQLGASRWGYTF. The DNA of the CDR3 is TGTGCCAGCTCACCACAGTTGGGAGCCTCTCGATGGGGCTACACCTTC. The chain links TRBV18 to TRBJ1-2; D remains unclear. This CDR3 comprises 16 residues. Germline V CDR1 and CDR2: KGHSH, LQKENI. V dropped 1 base and J dropped 8 bases, with 20 bases sitting between them. The full variable domain, rest sourced from reference TRBV18 and TRBJ1-2, is NAGVMQNPRHLVRRRGQEARLRCSPMKGHSHVYWYRQLPEEGLKFMVYLQKENIIDESGMPKERFSAEFPKEGPSILRIQQVVRGDSAAYFCASSPQLGASRWGYTFGSGTRLTVV.

The chain combines TRBV7-8 with TRBJ2-7; 7 positions agree with TRBD1. The CDR3 length is 15 residues. The J segment lost 6 bases and the V segment lost 5 bases, leaving 13 bases of the junction unmatched. Per germline, CDR1 SGHVS and CDR2 FQNEAQ. The DNA for the CDR3 is TGTGCCAGCAGCACCATGACAGGGTTAGGTAGCGAGCAGTACTTC. Translating it yields CASSTMTGLGSEQYF.

This clone has only one observation. CDR3 sequence: CASSLGAGVYNEQFF. The DNA for the CDR3 is TGTGCCAGCAGCCTAGGAGCGGGGGTCTACAATGAGCAGTTCTTC. This chain connects TRBV9 to TRBJ2-1; 8 bases map to TRBD2. The CDR3 runs to 15 residues. CDR1 is SGDLS and CDR2 is YYNGEE in the germline V gene. V lost 4 bases, J lost 3 bases, and 6 bases stayed unmatched.